Below are 26 T cell receptor beta chains sequenced from a single sample in a study of blood T cells in healthy people across ages. A J-beta primer mix and a sample-barcoded 5' primer were used in a second PCR of roughly 7 to 12 cycles. TCRdb passed the 5' RACE reads through MiXCR, listing each CDR3 protein once. The repertoire consists of around 1,000,000 distinct CDR3 sequences, with 25% occurring once and the leading ten covering approximately 0.75%. In addition, the sample was reused for a study of T cells of mothers and their children.

Sequencing was carried out using blood. Receptor source: a girl aged 2-9 years in good health.

This clonotype was seen more than once but under ten times. The chain uses TRBV2 and TRBJ1-4; D is unclear. Germline values: CDR1 SNHLY, CDR2 FYNNEI. Trimming removed 6 bases at V and 2 bases at J, with 16 bases between. The CDR3 spans 16 residues. CDR3 residues: CASSGSLGSTNEKLFF. The CDR3 DNA sequence: TGTGCCAGCAGCGGGAGCCTCGGGTCGACTAATGAAAAACTGTTTTTT.

A few counts support this clonotype. The chain joins TRBV27 to TRBJ1-6, with D maybe TRBD1 (6 bases). CDR1 is MNHEY and CDR2 is SMNVEV in the germline V gene (reference sequence). This CDR3 spans 16 amino acids. Deletions cut 5 bases from V and 2 bases from J, with 13 bases between. The CDR3 DNA follows: TGTGCCAGCAGTGCACAGGGATTCGCCTATAATTCACCCCTCCACTTT. Translation: CASSAQGFAYNSPLHF.

The rearrangement joins TRBV24-1 to TRBJ1-2, with D possibly TRBD1 on 6 matching bases. CDR3 length: 18 amino acids. From germline, CDR1 is KGHDR and CDR2 SFDVKD. The V end was cut by 3 bases, the J end by 0 bases, with 19 bases between. The DNA of the CDR3 is TGTGCCACCAGTGATCTGATACTCAGACAGGTAGCTAACTATGGCTACACCTTC. The encoded protein is CATSDLILRQVANYGYTF.

This chain joins TRBV2 and TRBJ2-4; 12 nucleotides agree with TRBD1. The V gene's germline CDR1 is SNHLY and CDR2 FYNNEI. This CDR3 spans 16 amino acids. V shed 6 bases and J 6 bases; nucleotides not matched to a gene: 9. The CDR3 DNA reads TGTGCCAGCAGCGGGGGACAGGGGGCGATTGGAAACATTCAGTACTTC. Translation gives CASSGGQGAIGNIQYF.

The genes are TRBV20-1 and TRBJ2-7; TRBD2 matches 9 bases. This CDR3 contains 17 residues. V was clipped by 7 bases and J by 1 base; unmatched bases: 17. Germline-derived CDR1 and CDR2 are DFQATT and SNEGSKA (reference sequence). The CDR3 reads CSVTDLRGTSGSYEQYF. Written as DNA, the CDR3 is TGCAGTGTTACCGACCTGCGGGGCACTAGCGGGTCCTACGAGCAGTACTTC.

This clonotype was seen at least ten times. The CDR3 bases are TGCAGCGTTTCAGGGAGCTCCTACGAGCAGTACTTC. This sequence encodes CSVSGSSYEQYF. The chain combines TRBV29-1 with TRBJ2-7, with D perhaps being TRBD1 or TRBD2 (5 bases each). The length of the CDR3 is 12 residues. Trimming left V 5 bases short and J 0 bases short, with 8 bases between. The germline V gene encodes CDR1 SQVTM and CDR2 ANQGSEA.

This clonotype has only a few counts. CDR3 amino acids: CASSWSPAHTQYF. As DNA, the CDR3 is TGTGCCAGCAGCTGGAGTCCAGCCCATACGCAGTATTTT. This chain connects TRBV7-2 to TRBJ2-3; D remains unclear. Deletions cut 4 bases from V and 7 bases from J, with 12 bases between. Germline-derived CDR1 and CDR2 are SGHTA and FQGNSA. This CDR3 region has 13 residues.

This clonotype has more than one count but fewer than ten. This chain connects TRBV29-1 to TRBJ2-1, with 7 bases aligning to TRBD1. After removal of 6 bases from V and 8 bases from J, the junction contained 7 bases not matched to a gene. Germline CDR1 SQVTM, CDR2 ANQGSEA. CDR3 size: 12 residues. The CDR3 here is CSVPTGPHEQFF. CDR3 nucleotide sequence: TGCAGCGTCCCGACAGGGCCCCATGAGCAGTTCTTC.

The CDR3 nucleotides read TGTGCCAGCAGCGACGGAAACACCATATATTTT. Residues: CASSDGNTIYF. The V call is TRBV9, the J call TRBJ1-3, with D uncertain. V dropped 3 bases and J dropped 4 bases, with 2 bases sitting between them. Germline CDR1 is SGDLS and CDR2 is YYNGEE. This CDR3 spans 11 amino acids.

This clonotype was counted between two and nine times. The rearrangement links TRBV6-5 to TRBJ2-2; D is uncertain. Germline V gene sequence: CDR1 MNHEY, CDR2 SVGAGI. Trimming pared 2 bases from V and 6 bases from J, leaving 7 bases between. The length of the CDR3 is 13 residues. The CDR3 loop is CASSYPGSGELFF. For the CDR3, the DNA is TGTGCCAGCAGTTACCCGGGTTCCGGGGAGCTGTTTTTT.

As to this clonotype: The junction differs from germline at one of its ends, possibly a read error. As DNA, the CDR3 is TGTGCTAGCAGCTTAGGGACAGGGGGGGGCCAAGAGACCCAGTACTTC. Translated: CASSLGTGGGQETQYF. The V call is TRBV7-7, the J call TRBJ2-5; TRBD1 agrees at 11 bases. The CDR3 sequence is 16 residues long. The V gene's germline CDR1 is SSHAT and CDR2 FNYEAQ (reference sequence). Combining the CDR3 with reference TRBV7-7 and TRBJ2-5 gives the whole variable domain GAGVSQSPRYKVTKRGQDVTLRCDPISSHATLYWYQQALGQGPEFLTYFNYEAQPDKSGLPSDRFSAERPEGSISTLTIQRTEQRDSAMYRCASSLGTGGGQETQYFGPGTRLLVL.

This sequence joins TRBV6-5 and TRBJ2-5; D call uncertain. The CDR3 is 18 residues long. Trimming removed 2 bases from V and 7 bases from J, with 26 bases in between. In germline, CDR1 is MNHEY, CDR2 SVGAGI. In nucleotides, the CDR3 is TGTGCCAGCAGTTACAATATTCCCCCCGCCAGAGAGGTGGTGACCCAGTACTTC. Its protein is CASSYNIPPAREVVTQYF.

The chain combines TRBV29-1 with TRBJ2-2; 8 bases fit TRBD1. After removal of 6 bases from V and 2 bases from J, the junction contained 8 bases not matched to a gene. The CDR3 consists of 15 residues. CDR1 is SQVTM and CDR2 is ANQGSEA in the germline V gene. This chain's CDR3 is CSVIRDRGNTGELFF. The CDR3 bases are TGCAGCGTGATCAGAGACAGGGGCAACACCGGGGAGCTGTTTTTT.

Written as DNA, the CDR3 is TGCGCCAGCAGCCAAAGGGGGGACACGGGTTCACCCCTCCACTTT. It codes for CASSQRGDTGSPLHF. The chain joins TRBV4-1 to TRBJ1-6, with a possible D match to TRBD1 (6 bases). The germline CDR1 and CDR2 sequences are MGHRA and YSYEKL. CDR3 length: 15 residues. Trimming left V 2 bases short and J 9 bases short, with 14 bases between.

The chain uses TRBV12-3 or TRBV12-4 and TRBJ1-1; D is ambiguous. The V gene lost 6 bases and the J gene lost 1 base, with 18 bases spanning the gap. This CDR3 region has 16 residues. The CDR3 DNA reads TGTGCCAGCAGCCATGGGGTTGGGCAGGCGAACACTGAAGCTTTCTTT. This encodes CASSHGVGQANTEAFF.

This rearrangement joins TRBV7-9 to TRBJ1-1; D remains ambiguous. This CDR3 has 13 residues. The V and J ends lost 2 bases and 8 bases respectively, with 12 bases between them. In germline, CDR1 is SEHNR, CDR2 FQNEAQ (reference sequence). The CDR3, as DNA: TGTGCCAGCAGCTTATTGGGAAGGATGGAAGCTTTCTTT. The encoded protein is CASSLLGRMEAFF.

The table lists this clonotype with many counts. This chain connects TRBV29-1 to TRBJ2-1; 7 bases line up with TRBD1. J gave up 6 bases and V 6 bases, and 2 bases lay outside the gene matches. This CDR3 is 11 amino acids long. Germline loops: CDR1 SQVTM, CDR2 ANQGSEA. The CDR3 nucleotides are TGCAGCGTGGGGGACAGCAATGAGCAGTTCTTC. It yields the protein CSVGDSNEQFF.

The rearrangement joins TRBV21-1 to TRBJ2-7. TRBV21-1 is marked as a pseudogene. The CDR3 runs 15 residues. CDR3 nucleotides: TGTGCCAGCATGTGTCGGGTCCAAAGCTCCTACGAGCAGTACTTC. It codes for CASMCRVQSSYEQYF.

The table lists this clonotype with a few counts. As DNA, the CDR3 is TGTGCCAGCAGCCCTGGGTCCAGGGGTCACGAGCAGTACTTC. It translates to CASSPGSRGHEQYF. The chain carries TRBV6-4 and TRBJ2-7; D perhaps matches TRBD1 (6 bases). This CDR3 spans 14 amino acids. The V gene lost 6 bases and the J gene lost 5 bases, with 17 bases spanning the gap. Germline V CDR1 and CDR2: MRHNA, SNTAGT.

This chain uses TRBV5-6 with TRBJ1-3, with a possible D match to TRBD1 (6 bases). Trimming took 4 bases from V and 0 from J, leaving 14 bases between them. The CDR3 totals 16 residues. Germline V gene sequence: CDR1 SGHDT, CDR2 YYEEEE. The CDR3 DNA sequence: TGTGCCAGCAGCGTCTACAGGGTAAACTCTGGAAACACCATATATTTT. Its protein product is CASSVYRVNSGNTIYF. The full variable domain, rest sourced from reference TRBV5-6 and TRBJ1-3, is DAGVTQSPTHLIKTRGQQVTLRCSPKSGHDTVSWYQQALGQGPQFIFQYYEEEERQRGNFPDRFSGHQFPNYSSELNVNALLLGDSALYLCASSVYRVNSGNTIYFGEGSWLTVV.

This clonotype was observed a handful of times. The V gene is TRBV29-1, the J gene TRBJ2-3; 9 bases align to TRBD1. Germline V gene sequence: CDR1 SQVTM, CDR2 ANQGSEA. The CDR3 covers 14 residues. J gave up 4 bases and V 3 bases, and 5 bases lay outside the gene matches. The CDR3 nucleotides are TGCAGCGTTGATCGGGGACAGGGCCCAGATACGCAGTATTTT. Its translation: CSVDRGQGPDTQYF.

The V call is TRBV7-3, the J call TRBJ1-6, with D possibly TRBD1 on 5 matching bases. The V gene's germline CDR1 is SGHTA and CDR2 FQGTGA. The V end lost 1 base, the J end lost 8 bases, and 9 bases lay between the germline ends. This CDR3 comprises 14 residues. The CDR3 reads CASSLRDRYSPLHF. For the CDR3, the DNA is TGTGCCAGCAGCTTAAGGGACCGGTATTCACCCCTCCACTTT.

This chain uses TRBV2 with TRBJ1-1; D is perhaps TRBD1 (5 bases). Germline values: CDR1 SNHLY, CDR2 FYNNEI. The CDR3 sequence is 15 residues long. Trimming left V 5 bases short and J 0 bases short, with 13 bases between. The CDR3 is CASSNGGYMNTEAFF. CDR3 nucleotide sequence: TGTGCCAGCAGTAACGGGGGGTACATGAACACTGAAGCTTTCTTT.

The chain couples TRBV20-1 to TRBJ1-1, with D uncertain. V lost 5 bases and J lost 8, with 9 bases in between. In germline, CDR1 is DFQATT, CDR2 SNEGSKA (reference sequence). The CDR3 sequence is 10 residues long. CDR3 DNA: TGCAGTGCTGTCTCAACAGAAGCTTTCTTT. Residues: CSAVSTEAFF.

This clonotype was detected a few times. The chain has TRBV7-2 and TRBJ1-1; D uncertain. CDR1 and CDR2 from the germline V gene are SGHTA and FQGNSA. This CDR3 spans 15 amino acids. Between the trimmed V and J ends, which lost 7 bases and 4 bases, there was a span of 19 bases. CDR3 amino acids: CASTFGPTGGTEAFF. CDR3 bases: TGTGCCAGCACCTTCGGTCCTACGGGAGGCACTGAAGCTTTCTTT.

The rearrangement links TRBV12-3 or TRBV12-4 to TRBJ2-2; 10 bases map to TRBD2. The CDR3 is made up of 18 amino acids. With V trimmed by 1 base and J by 1 base, 6 bases remained unmatched. The CDR3 DNA reads as TGTGCCAGCAGTTTAGATCGCTTAGCGGGAGGGAACACCGGGGAGCTGTTTTTT. Residues: CASSLDRLAGGNTGELFF.